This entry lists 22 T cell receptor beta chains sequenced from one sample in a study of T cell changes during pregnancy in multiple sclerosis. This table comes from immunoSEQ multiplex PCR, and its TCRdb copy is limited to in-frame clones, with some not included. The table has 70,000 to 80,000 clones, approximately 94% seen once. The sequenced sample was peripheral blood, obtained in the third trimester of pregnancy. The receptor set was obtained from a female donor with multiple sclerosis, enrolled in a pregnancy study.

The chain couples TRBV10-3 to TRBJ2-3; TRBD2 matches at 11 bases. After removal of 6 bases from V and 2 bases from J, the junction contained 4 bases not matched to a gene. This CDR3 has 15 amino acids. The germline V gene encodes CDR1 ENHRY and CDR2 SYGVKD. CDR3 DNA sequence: TGTGCCATCAGATCACTAGCGGGGGACACAGATACGCAGTATTTT. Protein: CAIRSLAGDTDTQYF.

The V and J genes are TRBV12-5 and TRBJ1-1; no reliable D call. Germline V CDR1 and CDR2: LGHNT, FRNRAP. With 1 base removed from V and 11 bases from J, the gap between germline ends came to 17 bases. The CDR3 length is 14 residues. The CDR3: CASGLGAGSDEAFF. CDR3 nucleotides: TGTGCTAGTGGTTTGGGCGCCGGTAGTGATGAGGCTTTCTTT.

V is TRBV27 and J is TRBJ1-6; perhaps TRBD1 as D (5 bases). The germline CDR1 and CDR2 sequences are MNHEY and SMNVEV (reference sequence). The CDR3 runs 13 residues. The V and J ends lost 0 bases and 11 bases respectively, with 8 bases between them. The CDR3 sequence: CASSLSGGTPLHF. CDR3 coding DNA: TGTGCCAGCAGTTTATCGGGGGGAACACCCCTCCACTTT.

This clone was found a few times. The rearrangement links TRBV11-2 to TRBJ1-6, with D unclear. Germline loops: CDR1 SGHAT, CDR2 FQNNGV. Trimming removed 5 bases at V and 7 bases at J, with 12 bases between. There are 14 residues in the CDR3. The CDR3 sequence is CASSLIGANSPLHF. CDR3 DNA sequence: TGTGCCAGCAGCCTCATAGGAGCCAATTCACCCCTCCACTTT.

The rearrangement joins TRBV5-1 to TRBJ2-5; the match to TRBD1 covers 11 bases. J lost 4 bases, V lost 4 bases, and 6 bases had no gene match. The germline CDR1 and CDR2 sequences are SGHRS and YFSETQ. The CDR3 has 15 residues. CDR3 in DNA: TGCGCCAGCAGCATAGGACAGGGGGCATCAGAGACCCAGTACTTC. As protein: CASSIGQGASETQYF.

DNA of the CDR3: TGCGCCAGCAGGCGACAGGAAGGGCTGAACACTGAAGCTTTCTTT. Translating it yields CASRRQEGLNTEAFF. The genes are TRBV5-1 and TRBJ1-1; possibly TRBD1 for D (6 bases). V was cut by 5 bases and J by 0 bases, with 14 bases left in between. This CDR3 is built from 15 residues. Germline V gene sequence: CDR1 SGHRS, CDR2 YFSETQ.

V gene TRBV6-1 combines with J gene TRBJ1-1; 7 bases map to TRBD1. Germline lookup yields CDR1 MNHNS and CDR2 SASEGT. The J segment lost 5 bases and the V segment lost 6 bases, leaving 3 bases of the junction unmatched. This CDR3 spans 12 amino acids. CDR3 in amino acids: CASSLTGTEAFF. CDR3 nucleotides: TGTGCCAGCAGCCTGACAGGGACTGAAGCTTTCTTT.

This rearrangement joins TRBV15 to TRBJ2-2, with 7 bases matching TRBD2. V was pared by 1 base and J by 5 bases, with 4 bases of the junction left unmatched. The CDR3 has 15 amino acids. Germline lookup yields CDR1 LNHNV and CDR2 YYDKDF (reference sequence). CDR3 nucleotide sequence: TGTGCCACCAGCAGAGGGGGGGGGTTTACCGGGGAGCTGTTTTTT. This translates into CATSRGGGFTGELFF.

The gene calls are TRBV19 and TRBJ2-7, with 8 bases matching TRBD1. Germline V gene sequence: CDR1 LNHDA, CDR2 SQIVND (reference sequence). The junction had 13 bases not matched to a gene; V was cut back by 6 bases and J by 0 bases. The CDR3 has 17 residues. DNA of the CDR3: TGTGCCAGTAGCGACCTTAGGACAGGGACGAGCTCCTACGAGCAGTACTTC. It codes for CASSDLRTGTSSYEQYF.

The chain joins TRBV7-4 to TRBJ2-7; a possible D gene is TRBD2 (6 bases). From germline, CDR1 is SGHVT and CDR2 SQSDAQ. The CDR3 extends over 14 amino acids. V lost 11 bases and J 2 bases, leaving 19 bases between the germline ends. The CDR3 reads CAPKRARETYEQYF. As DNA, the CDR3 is TGTGCCCCCAAGCGGGCCAGGGAGACCTACGAGCAGTACTTC.

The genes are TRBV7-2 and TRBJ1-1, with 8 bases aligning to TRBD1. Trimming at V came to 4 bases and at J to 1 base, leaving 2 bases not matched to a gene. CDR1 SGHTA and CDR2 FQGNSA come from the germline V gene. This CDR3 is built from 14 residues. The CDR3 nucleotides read TGTGCCAGCAGCTGGGGACAGGCGAACACTGAAGCTTTCTTT. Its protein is CASSWGQANTEAFF.

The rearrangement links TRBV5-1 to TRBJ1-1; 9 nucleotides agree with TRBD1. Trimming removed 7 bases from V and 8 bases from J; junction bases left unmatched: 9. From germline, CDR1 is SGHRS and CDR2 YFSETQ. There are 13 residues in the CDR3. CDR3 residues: CASAWTGEGEAFF. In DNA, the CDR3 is TGCGCCAGCGCTTGGACAGGGGAAGGGGAAGCTTTCTTT.

The CDR3 nucleotides are TGTGCCAGTAGTATAACTCGGGCAGGACTTCGCTCTGGAAACACCATATATTTT. It encodes CASSITRAGLRSGNTIYF. The rearrangement joins TRBV19 to TRBJ1-3; D remains ambiguous. Deletions cut 2 bases from V and 0 bases from J, with 17 bases between. The CDR3 totals 18 residues. Germline loops: CDR1 LNHDA, CDR2 SQIVND (reference sequence).

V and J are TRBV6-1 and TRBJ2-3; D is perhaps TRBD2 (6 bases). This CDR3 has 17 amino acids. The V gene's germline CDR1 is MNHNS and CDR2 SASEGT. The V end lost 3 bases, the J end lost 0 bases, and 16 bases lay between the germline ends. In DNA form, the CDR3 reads TGTGCCAGCAGTGATAATACCTTCGCGGGGAGCACAGATACGCAGTATTTT. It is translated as CASSDNTFAGSTDTQYF.

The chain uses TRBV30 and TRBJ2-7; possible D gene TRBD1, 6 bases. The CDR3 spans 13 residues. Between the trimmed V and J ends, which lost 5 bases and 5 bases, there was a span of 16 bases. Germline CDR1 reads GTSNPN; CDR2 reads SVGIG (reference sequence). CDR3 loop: CAWRSTGTHEQYF. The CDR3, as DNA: TGTGCCTGGCGATCCACAGGGACCCACGAGCAGTACTTC.

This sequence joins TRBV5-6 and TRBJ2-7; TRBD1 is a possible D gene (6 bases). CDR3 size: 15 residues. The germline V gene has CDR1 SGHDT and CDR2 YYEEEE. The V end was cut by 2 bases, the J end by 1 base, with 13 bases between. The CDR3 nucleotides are TGTGCCAGCAGCTTATACCGGGACATGTCCTACGAGCAGTACTTC. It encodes CASSLYRDMSYEQYF.

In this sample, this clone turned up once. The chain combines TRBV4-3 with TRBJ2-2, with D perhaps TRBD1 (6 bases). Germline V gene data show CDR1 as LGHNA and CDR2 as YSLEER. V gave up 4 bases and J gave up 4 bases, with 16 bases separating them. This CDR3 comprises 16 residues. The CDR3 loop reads CASSRRDTVGTGELFF. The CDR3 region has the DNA TGCGCCAGCAGCCGCCGGGACACCGTTGGCACCGGGGAGCTGTTTTTT.

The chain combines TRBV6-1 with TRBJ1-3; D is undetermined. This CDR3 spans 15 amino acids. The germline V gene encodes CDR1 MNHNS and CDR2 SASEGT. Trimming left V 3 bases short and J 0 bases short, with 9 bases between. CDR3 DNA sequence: TGTGCCAGCAGTGACATCCCCCACTCTGGAAACACCATATATTTT. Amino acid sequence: CASSDIPHSGNTIYF.

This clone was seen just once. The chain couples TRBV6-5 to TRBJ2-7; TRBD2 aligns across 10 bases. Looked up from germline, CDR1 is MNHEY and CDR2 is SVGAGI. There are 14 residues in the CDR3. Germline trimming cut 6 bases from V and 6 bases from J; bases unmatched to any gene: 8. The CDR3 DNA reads TGTGCCAGCAGGCCGGGACTAGCGAGTTTCGAGCAGTACTTC. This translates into CASRPGLASFEQYF.

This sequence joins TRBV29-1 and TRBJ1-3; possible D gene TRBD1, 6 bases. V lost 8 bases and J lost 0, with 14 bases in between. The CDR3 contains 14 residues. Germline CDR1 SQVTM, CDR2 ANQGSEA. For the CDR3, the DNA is TGCAGCATCCACATACAGGGCTCTGGAAACACCATATATTTT. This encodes CSIHIQGSGNTIYF.

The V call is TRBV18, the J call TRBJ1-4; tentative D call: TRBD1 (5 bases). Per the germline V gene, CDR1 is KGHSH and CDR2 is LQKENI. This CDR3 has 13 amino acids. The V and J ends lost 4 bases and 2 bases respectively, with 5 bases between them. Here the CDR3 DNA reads TGTGCCAGCTCACAGGGGACTAATGAAAAACTGTTTTTT. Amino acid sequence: CASSQGTNEKLFF.

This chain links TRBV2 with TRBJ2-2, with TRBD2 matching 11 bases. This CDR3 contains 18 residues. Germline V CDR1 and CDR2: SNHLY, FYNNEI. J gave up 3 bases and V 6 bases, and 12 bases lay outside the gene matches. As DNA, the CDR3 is TGTGCCAGCAGGCCTCCCCTTACTAGCGGGGGTCACACCGGGGAGCTGTTTTTT. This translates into CASRPPLTSGGHTGELFF. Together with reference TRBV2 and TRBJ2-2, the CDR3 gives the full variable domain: EPEVTQTPSHQVTQMGQEVILRCVPISNHLYFYWYRQILGQKVEFLVSFYNNEISEKSEIFDDQFSVERPDGSNFTLKIRSTKLEDSAMYFCASRPPLTSGGHTGELFFGEGSRLTVL.